Below are 21 T cell receptor beta chains sequenced from a single sample in a study of graft-versus-host responses after intestinal transplantation (dated by TCRdb to about 2021). Taken with the paper, the label for time point translates to: cells obtained before transplantation from donor or recipient. In mixed lymphocyte reactions, 200,000 CFSE-labeled pre-transplant responders were plated with 200,000 irradiated violet-dye-labeled stimulators and cultured for around 6 days. The library was obtained by the immunoSEQ multiplex PCR assay. Here the immuneACCESS table is served through TCRdb, limited to in-frame sequences with V and J called. Missing clones are a known gap in these copies; in checked studies unresolved V genes cover under half, and the rest lacks a known reason. The sample records 20,000 to 25,000 clones, roughly 41% of which are singletons. The top ten clonotypes cover about 1.5% of the sample.

This material consisted of alloreactive CD8+ T cells from a mixed lymphocyte reaction culture, taken before intestinal transplant. Sample cell subset or site, as interpreted from the label and publication: CFSE-low proliferating T cells sorted from roughly 6-day pre-transplant mixed lymphocyte reaction (GvH or HvG direction). Source of these receptors: a human patient who received an intestinal transplant.

Only a few counts were recorded for this clone. The V and J genes are TRBV6-5 and TRBJ2-7; TRBD1 matches 9 bases. The germline V gene encodes CDR1 MNHEY and CDR2 SVGAGI. V lost 2 bases and J lost 6; bases outside the gene matches: 5. There are 14 residues in the CDR3. The CDR3 region is CASSYTDRGSEQYF. As DNA, the CDR3 is TGTGCCAGCAGTTACACGGACAGGGGCAGCGAGCAGTACTTC.

This clone has more than one count but fewer than ten. The rearrangement links TRBV2 to TRBJ1-2; 11 positions match TRBD1. The CDR3 has 15 amino acids. Germline assignment: CDR1 SNHLY and CDR2 FYNNEI. With 2 bases clipped from V and 5 bases from J, the junction kept 4 bases outside the gene matches. The CDR3 region is CASSETGTGGYGYTF. CDR3 nucleotides: TGTGCCAGCAGTGAAACCGGGACAGGGGGGTATGGCTACACCTTC. Complete variable domain (other parts from reference TRBV2 and TRBJ1-2): EPEVTQTPSHQVTQMGQEVILRCVPISNHLYFYWYRQILGQKVEFLVSFYNNEISEKSEIFDDQFSVERPDGSNFTLKIRSTKLEDSAMYFCASSETGTGGYGYTFGSGTRLTVV.

V gene TRBV28 combines with J gene TRBJ1-1; a possible D gene is TRBD1 (5 bases). Germline values: CDR1 MDHEN, CDR2 SYDVKM. The CDR3 sequence is 16 residues long. With 4 bases removed from V and 2 bases from J, the gap between germline ends came to 17 bases. The CDR3 coding sequence is TGTGCCAGCAGTTCTAGACACCCAGGGAGTAACACTGAAGCTTTCTTT. This translates into CASSSRHPGSNTEAFF.

The chain couples TRBV5-1 to TRBJ2-2; 7 bases line up with TRBD1. V shed 4 bases, J shed 8 bases, and the junction held 8 bases outside the gene matches. From germline, CDR1 is SGHRS and CDR2 YFSETQ. The length of the CDR3 is 14 residues. The CDR3 loop reads CASSLTGKRGELFF. CDR3 in DNA: TGCGCCAGCAGCCTGACAGGGAAGAGGGGGGAGCTGTTTTTT.

The chain joins TRBV5-1 to TRBJ1-1; tentatively, D is TRBD1 (6 bases). Germline CDR1 is SGHRS and CDR2 is YFSETQ. This CDR3 has 14 residues. Trimming took off 8 bases at V and 1 base at J, with 15 bases between the two ends. The DNA for the CDR3 is TGCGCCAGTGAGGCCGGGACACCGAACACTGAAGCTTTCTTT. Encoded protein: CASEAGTPNTEAFF.

This clone is classed as medium-sized. The J gene is TRBJ1-2, the V gene TRBV28; D unresolved. CDR1 MDHEN and CDR2 SYDVKM come from the germline V gene. This CDR3 spans 13 amino acids. V was cut by 5 bases and J by 5 bases, with 12 bases left in between. The CDR3 region is CASSLVGRYGYTF. In DNA form, the CDR3 reads TGTGCCAGCAGTCTCGTGGGGAGATATGGCTACACCTTC.

This clone was detected only a few times. This rearrangement joins TRBV9 to TRBJ2-7; TRBD1 matches 8 bases. Trimming removed 0 bases from V and 1 base from J; junction bases left unmatched: 3. Germline V gene lookup returns CDR1 SGDLS and CDR2 YYNGEE. This CDR3 has 15 amino acids. The DNA of the CDR3 is TGTGCCAGCAGCGTAGAACAGGGGGGTTCCTACGAGCAGTACTTC. Protein sequence: CASSVEQGGSYEQYF.

The V call is TRBV19, the J call TRBJ1-2; D ambiguous. Germline V lookup: CDR1 LNHDA, CDR2 SQIVND (reference sequence). CDR3 length: 15 residues. Trimming took 5 bases from V and 8 from J, leaving 21 bases between them. CDR3 sequence: CASSFRTVVSYGYTF. The CDR3 coding sequence is TGTGCCAGTAGTTTCAGGACGGTCGTCTCTTACGGCTACACCTTC.

The chain recombines TRBV15 with TRBJ1-4; 9 nucleotides agree with TRBD1. CDR3 length equals 15 residues. V was pared by 4 bases and J by 10 bases, with 10 bases of the junction left unmatched. The germline V gene has CDR1 LNHNV and CDR2 YYDKDF (reference sequence). CDR3 in amino acids: CATSNYGQGQGKLFF. CDR3 nucleotide sequence: TGTGCCACCAGCAACTATGGACAGGGGCAGGGAAAACTGTTTTTT.

This clone was seen only a few times. The V gene is TRBV7-3, the J gene TRBJ2-3, with 8 bases fitting TRBD2. The CDR3 is 16 residues long. The J segment lost 4 bases and the V segment lost 4 bases, leaving 10 bases of the junction unmatched. CDR1 and CDR2 from the germline V gene are SGHTA and FQGTGA. Here the CDR3 reads CASSSGVAGSPDTQYF. The CDR3 bases are TGTGCCAGCAGCTCGGGGGTAGCGGGATCCCCAGATACGCAGTATTTT.

The chain has TRBV5-1 and TRBJ1-1; D remains ambiguous. Trimming stripped 0 bases from V and 10 bases from J, with 16 bases between. CDR1 is SGHRS, CDR2 YFSETQ, per germline. The CDR3 runs 14 residues. The CDR3 is CASSLVSSGVRAFF. The CDR3 DNA follows: TGCGCCAGCAGCTTGGTCTCTTCTGGCGTAAGAGCTTTCTTT. Variable domain in full (rest from reference TRBV5-1 and TRBJ1-1): KAGVTQTPRYLIKTRGQQVTLSCSPISGHRSVSWYQQTPGQGLQFLFEYFSETQRNKGNFPGRFSGRQFSNSRSEMNVSTLELGDSALYLCASSLVSSGVRAFFGQGTRLTVV.

This chain joins TRBV19 and TRBJ1-3; D gene ambiguous. The CDR3 runs 16 residues. V lost 5 bases to trimming and J lost 0 bases, with 14 bases between them. Germline CDR1 LNHDA, CDR2 SQIVND (reference sequence). CDR3 protein: CASSPPRPLSGNTIYF. CDR3 in DNA: TGTGCCAGTAGTCCCCCCCGGCCCCTCTCTGGAAACACCATATATTTT.

The V gene is TRBV25-1, the J gene TRBJ1-2; 7 bases agree with TRBD1. This CDR3 comprises 16 residues. V gave up 1 base and J gave up 3 bases; unmatched junction bases: 8. Germline V gene lookup returns CDR1 MGHDK and CDR2 SYGVNS. The DNA of the CDR3 is TGTGCCAGCAGTGAATGGGGGACAGCGAACTACTATGGCTACACCTTC. As protein: CASSEWGTANYYGYTF.

This clone is classed as medium-sized. V is TRBV15 and J is TRBJ2-1, with TRBD2 matching 12 bases. Germline V CDR1 and CDR2: LNHNV, YYDKDF (reference sequence). The V segment lost 0 bases and the J segment 15 bases; nucleotides outside the gene matches: 12. The CDR3 extends over 16 amino acids. CDR3 DNA sequence: TGTGCCACCAGCAGAGATTCGGGGTCTAGCGGGAGGGCCAGGTTCTTC. This codes for CATSRDSGSSGRARFF.

This clone turned up a few times. The chain is built from TRBV19 and TRBJ2-3; no firm D call. The CDR3 sequence is 15 residues long. Trimming took 6 bases from V and 1 from J, leaving 14 bases between them. Germline CDR1 and CDR2: LNHDA and SQIVND (reference sequence). DNA of the CDR3: TGTGCCAGTAGGCCCGGGCGCGGCGGCACAGATACGCAGTATTTT. This encodes CASRPGRGGTDTQYF.

This CDR3 is CASSGPGLPKGAYGYTF. The CDR3 DNA reads TGTGCCAGCAGCGGACCGGGACTACCTAAGGGAGCCTATGGCTACACCTTC. The rearrangement uses TRBV9 and TRBJ1-2; TRBD1 is a possible D gene (5 bases). The V and J ends lost 3 bases and 4 bases respectively, with 22 bases between them. Germline values: CDR1 SGDLS, CDR2 YYNGEE. The CDR3 length is 17 residues. Supplemented by reference TRBV9 and TRBJ1-2, the full variable domain reads DSGVTQTPKHLITATGQRVTLRCSPRSGDLSVYWYQQSLDQGLQFLIQYYNGEERAKGNILERFSAQQFPDLHSELNLSSLELGDSALYFCASSGPGLPKGAYGYTFGSGTRLTVV.

The CDR3 reads CASSYLWVTSTDTQYF. The CDR3 nucleotides are TGTGCCAGCAGTTACCTGTGGGTGACTAGCACAGATACGCAGTATTTT. The rearrangement joins TRBV6-5 to TRBJ2-3; D is unclear. This CDR3 spans 16 amino acids. Trimming stripped 2 bases from V and 0 bases from J, with 12 bases between. Germline V gene data show CDR1 as MNHEY and CDR2 as SVGAGI.

V gene TRBV10-2 combines with J gene TRBJ2-1, with 8 bases matching TRBD1. CDR3 length: 16 amino acids. Losses at the gene ends were 6 bases for V and 6 bases for J; bases not matched to a gene: 13. Germline V CDR1 and CDR2: WSHSY, SAAADI. CDR3 residues: CASRERTGTFGNEQFF. The CDR3 bases are TGCGCCAGCAGGGAGAGGACAGGGACTTTTGGCAATGAGCAGTTCTTC.

This clone was observed a handful of times. The chain links TRBV6-5 to TRBJ2-7, with TRBD2 matching 10 bases. Germline-derived CDR1 and CDR2 are MNHEY and SVGAGI. The CDR3 is 15 amino acids. V lost 2 bases and J lost 6; bases outside the gene matches: 7. The CDR3 loop reads CASSYALLAGAEQYF. The CDR3 bases are TGTGCCAGCAGTTACGCGCTGCTAGCGGGAGCCGAGCAGTACTTC.

Only a few counts were recorded for this clone. The gene calls are TRBV9 and TRBJ1-2, with 8 bases lining up with TRBD1. There are 15 residues in the CDR3. V lost 0 bases and J lost 5; bases outside the gene matches: 6. CDR1 is SGDLS and CDR2 is YYNGEE in the germline V gene. The CDR3 coding sequence is TGTGCCAGCAGCGTAGCTCCTCGGACAGGGTATGGCTACACCTTC. Its protein is CASSVAPRTGYGYTF.

The V and J genes are TRBV28 and TRBJ2-3; no reliable D call. CDR3 length equals 14 residues. V was pared by 8 bases and J by 4 bases, with 16 bases between. Germline V gene data show CDR1 as MDHEN and CDR2 as SYDVKM. DNA of the CDR3: TGTGCCAGCGGAGTTGGAATTTTTTCAGATACGCAGTATTTT. Translated: CASGVGIFSDTQYF.